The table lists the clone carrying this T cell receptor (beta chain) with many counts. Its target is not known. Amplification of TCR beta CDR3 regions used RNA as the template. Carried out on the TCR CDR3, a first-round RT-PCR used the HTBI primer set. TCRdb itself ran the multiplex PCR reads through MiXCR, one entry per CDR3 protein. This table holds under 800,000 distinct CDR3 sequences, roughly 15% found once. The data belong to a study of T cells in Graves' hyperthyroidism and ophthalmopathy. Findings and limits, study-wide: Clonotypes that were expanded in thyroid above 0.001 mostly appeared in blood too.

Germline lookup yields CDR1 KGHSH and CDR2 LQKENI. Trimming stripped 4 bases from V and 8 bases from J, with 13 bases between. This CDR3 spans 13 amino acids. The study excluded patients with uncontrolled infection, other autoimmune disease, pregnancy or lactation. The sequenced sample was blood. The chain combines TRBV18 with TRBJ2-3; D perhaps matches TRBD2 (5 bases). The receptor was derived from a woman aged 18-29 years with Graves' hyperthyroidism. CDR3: CASSRGPPSTQYF. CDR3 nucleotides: TGTGCCAGCTCACGCGGGCCCCCTAGTACGCAGTATTTT.